The sequence of this TCR beta chain was determined in a study of early T cells in non-severe SARS-CoV-2 infection (TCRdb year 2021). Regarding the complete study: Bulk RNA from unsorted whole blood was used for TCR sequencing, so alpha and beta chains could not be paired.

Points the paper makes about the study in general: VDJdb matching was skewed toward anti-spike CD8 responses and likely underestimated virus-specific expansions by missing private and CD4 specificities.

The library relied on 5' RACE. TCRdb shows the sequencer as NextSeq 500. To correct for sequencing error and PCR bias, the TCR library protocol tagged individual cDNA molecules with unique molecular identifiers. TCR alpha and beta chains were both sequenced, and the abundances of alpha and beta sequences in each sample were closely correlated with each other. From the authors' description of their analysis: Decombinator V4 was used to annotate the V gene, J gene and CDR3 of the TCR sequences. TCRs were defined as expanded if a significant change between any two time points was detected under a Poisson model with p below 0.0001. Abundances of TCRs were expressed as counts per million after normalisation to the total number of TCRs sequenced in each sample. VDJdb, accessed on 1 November 2021, was searched for TCRs annotated for CMV, EBV and SARS-CoV-2, and TCRs annotated for more than one antigen were excluded. The raw public data were reprocessed by TCRdb itself: fastp quality trimming at Q25, MiXCR clonotype calling, in-frame beta chains only. Each entry merges the rows of one CDR3 protein and shows their most common DNA and genes. These V and J calls are TCRdb output, not the study's own analysis. The table for this sample lists tens of thousands of distinct CDR3 sequences; 10% to 15% of them were counted only once. Approximately 4.8% of the sample is held by the ten biggest clonotypes.

This clonotype was counted many times. The antigen it binds to is not known. No base quality information exists; no much larger clone differs at one position. Set within a cohort of healthcare workers in London, UK, this nested case-control study involved weekly PCR testing of nasopharyngeal swabs along with blood sampling. Healthcare workers were recruited between 23 and 31 March 2020, during the week of the UK lockdown, and were followed weekly for up to roughly 16 weeks. The sample taken for sequencing was whole blood. This TCR was sampled from an adult who was a healthcare worker with PCR-confirmed SARS-CoV-2 infection or an uninfected control (not recorded which).

The DNA reads TGTGCCAGCCGGGACGGTCCCTACGAGCAGTACTTC. This is translated as CASRDGPYEQYF. In this chain, TRBV6-5 is recombined with TRBJ2-7; the D assignment is uncertain and may be TRBD1 or TRBD2, with 5 bases supporting each. The CDR3 runs 12 residues from the cysteine to the phenylalanine. This entry keeps only the CDR3 DNA: 36 bases, framed from base 1. The junction carries 10 bases between V and J, which are trimmed by 8 bases and 2 bases respectively. The germline V gene supplies CDR1 MNHEY and CDR2 SVGAGI.